The 17 T cell receptor beta chains given below trace back to one sample, sequenced in a study of blood T cell repertoires in COVID-19. Assay used: immunoSEQ multiplex PCR; TCRdb lists only in-frame clones, some missing. The repertoire has about 160,000 clones, 85% to 90% of them found once; the top ten carry around 7%. The sequencing input was peripheral blood. The origin of the receptors is a man aged 50 to 59 with active or convalescent COVID-19.

The gene calls are TRBV5-1 and TRBJ1-4; a possible D gene is TRBD1 (5 bases). CDR1 and CDR2 (germline): SGHRS, YFSETQ. V was pared by 0 bases and J by 3 bases, with 9 bases between. This CDR3 has 15 amino acids. The CDR3 here is CASSLAEGPNEKLFF. In DNA, the CDR3 is TGCGCCAGCAGCTTGGCGGAGGGGCCTAATGAAAAACTGTTTTTT.

The CDR3 coding sequence is TGCGCCAGCCGCCCCGGGACAGGGCGTCAATATGGCTACACCTTC. Translation gives CASRPGTGRQYGYTF. The gene calls are TRBV5-1 and TRBJ1-2; 9 bases agree with TRBD1. This CDR3 is built from 15 residues. Looked up from germline, CDR1 is SGHRS and CDR2 is YFSETQ. Germline trimming cut 7 bases from V and 5 bases from J; bases unmatched to any gene: 12.

This rearrangement joins TRBV13 to TRBJ2-7, with D possibly TRBD1 on 6 matching bases. Deletions cut 5 bases from V and 6 bases from J, with 11 bases between. The CDR3 contains 12 residues. Germline values: CDR1 PRHDT, CDR2 FYEKMQ (reference sequence). This CDR3 reads CASSTGPGEQYF. The CDR3, as DNA: TGTGCCAGCAGCACAGGGCCGGGCGAGCAGTACTTC.

With respect to this clone: Other DNA sequences of this sample code for an identical CDR3. The gene calls are TRBV18 and TRBJ2-3; D gene ambiguous. Germline CDR1 reads KGHSH; CDR2 reads LQKENI. CDR3 length: 13 residues. Trimming took 6 bases from V and 1 from J, leaving 8 bases between them. CDR3 sequence: CASSPSGTDTQYF. The CDR3 DNA reads as TGTGCCAGCTCGCCTAGTGGCACAGATACGCAGTATTTT.

This clone was picked up a small number of times. The chain combines TRBV7-2 with TRBJ1-2; TRBD1 matches at 8 bases. Germline values: CDR1 SGHTA, CDR2 FQGNSA. This CDR3 has 17 residues. Unmatched junction bases numbered 19, after V lost 5 bases and J lost 8 bases. The CDR3, as DNA: TGTGCCAGCAGCGCTAGAGTTGGGACAGGCTCTTTTGGGGGCTACACCTTC. Encoded protein: CASSARVGTGSFGGYTF.

This clone was picked up a small number of times. The CDR3 DNA reads TGTGCCAGCAGTTATAGGGGTACTTCAAACATTCAGTACTTC. This translates into CASSYRGTSNIQYF. This chain connects TRBV6-2 or TRBV6-3 to TRBJ2-4; D is possibly TRBD1 (5 bases). Trimming left V 3 bases short and J 6 bases short, with 12 bases between. Germline CDR1 is MNHEY and CDR2 is SVGEGT. The CDR3 is 14 amino acids.

This clone was observed a single time. The chain employs TRBV29-1 and TRBJ2-7, with D perhaps matching TRBD2 (6 bases). There are 13 residues in the CDR3. Deletions cut 7 bases from V and 2 bases from J, with 15 bases between. CDR1 is SQVTM, CDR2 ANQGSEA, per germline. CDR3 residues: CSAESGYPYEQYF. The DNA for the CDR3 is TGCAGCGCCGAAAGCGGGTACCCCTACGAGCAGTACTTC.

This clone occurred once. The chain couples TRBV30 to TRBJ2-7, with D possibly being TRBD1 (6 bases). CDR3 length: 12 amino acids. V shed 3 bases and J shed 5 bases, with 11 bases lying between them. Germline loops: CDR1 GTSNPN, CDR2 SVGIG (reference sequence). CDR3 sequence reads: CAWSLTGNEQYF. The DNA for the CDR3 is TGTGCCTGGAGCCTAACAGGGAACGAGCAGTACTTC.

This clone appeared once. The J gene is TRBJ1-4, the V gene TRBV29-1; 9 bases agree with TRBD1. The germline gives CDR1 SQVTM, CDR2 ANQGSEA. Unmatched junction bases numbered 0, after V lost 4 bases and J lost 0 bases. CDR3 length: 14 amino acids. CDR3 in DNA: TGCAGCGTTGGGACAGGGGCAACTAATGAAAAACTGTTTTTT. Its protein is CSVGTGATNEKLFF.

The rearrangement links TRBV4-1 to TRBJ2-3, with D perhaps TRBD1 (5 bases). The CDR3 length is 15 residues. Per germline, CDR1 MGHRA and CDR2 YSYEKL. V was pared by 2 bases and J by 2 bases, with 11 bases between. The CDR3 DNA reads as TGCGCCAGCAGCCAACTGACAGCATTCACAGATACGCAGTATTTT. Amino acid sequence: CASSQLTAFTDTQYF.

This chain uses TRBV12-3 or TRBV12-4 with TRBJ1-2; no definite D call. V was shortened by 2 bases and J by 7 bases, with 5 bases between the two germline ends. This CDR3 spans 11 amino acids. The CDR3 sequence is CASSLSGGYTF. CDR3 sequence (DNA): TGTGCCAGCAGTTTAAGCGGTGGCTACACCTTC.

The chain has TRBV7-9 and TRBJ1-5; 9 nucleotides align to TRBD1. J lost 4 bases, V lost 3 bases, and 4 bases had no gene match. The CDR3 runs 15 residues. CDR1 SEHNR and CDR2 FQNEAQ come from the germline V gene (reference sequence). The CDR3 DNA reads TGTGCCAGCAGCTTGGGGACAGGGAGTAATCAGCCCCAGCATTTT. It yields the protein CASSLGTGSNQPQHF.

The J gene is TRBJ2-1, the V gene TRBV4-1; D not resolved. From germline, CDR1 is MGHRA and CDR2 YSYEKL. The V gene lost 0 bases and the J gene lost 2 bases, with 11 bases spanning the gap. The CDR3 sequence is 16 residues long. The CDR3 spells CASSQEAQAPYNEQFF. The CDR3 DNA reads TGCGCCAGCAGCCAAGAAGCTCAGGCCCCCTACAATGAGCAGTTCTTC.

The CDR3 loop reads CASSLDRSGAKTQYF. In DNA form, the CDR3 reads TGTGCCAGCAGTTTAGATCGTAGCGGGGCAAAGACCCAGTACTTC. The V call is TRBV27, the J call TRBJ2-5, with 8 nucleotides matching TRBD2. The germline CDR1 and CDR2 sequences are MNHEY and SMNVEV (reference sequence). The CDR3 runs to 15 residues. V dropped 2 bases and J dropped 6; count of bases not matched to a gene: 8.

The chain links TRBV5-4 to TRBJ1-2, with D unclear. Germline loops: CDR1 SGHNT, CDR2 YYREEE (reference sequence). This CDR3 has 14 amino acids. Trimming shortened V by 1 base and J by 1 base, and 8 bases separated the two germline ends. Here the CDR3 DNA reads TGTGCCAGCAGCTTGTCCGCAGATAACTATGGCTACACCTTC. Its protein is CASSLSADNYGYTF.

This chain joins TRBV7-2 and TRBJ2-3, with 9 nucleotides matching TRBD2. Germline V gene data show CDR1 as SGHTA and CDR2 as FQGNSA. The CDR3 is 17 residues long. V dropped 2 bases and J dropped 2; count of bases not matched to a gene: 8. CDR3 sequence: CASSLLPSGIDTDTQYF. For the CDR3, the DNA is TGTGCCAGCAGCTTACTGCCTAGCGGGATAGACACAGATACGCAGTATTTT.

CDR3 sequence reads: CASSQSSGFRELFF. CDR3 nucleotides: TGCGCCAGCAGTCAAAGTTCGGGGTTTAGGGAGCTGTTTTTT. The chain couples TRBV23-1 to TRBJ2-2; tentative D call: TRBD2 (5 bases). TRBV23-1 is known as an ORF, though its function is uncertain. Trimming removed 2 bases from V and 9 bases from J, with 13 bases in between. This CDR3 comprises 14 residues.